The 12 T cell receptor beta chains below were found in one sample sequenced in a study of blood T cells in healthy people across ages. Using a J-beta primer mix together with a sample-barcoded 5' primer, a second PCR was run for about 6 to 11 cycles. One entry per CDR3 protein results from TCRdb running MiXCR on the 5' RACE reads. Of about 1.5 million distinct CDR3 sequences listed, less than 45% are singletons. Sample: blood. The receptor source for this set is a woman between 18 and 29 years old in good health.

The chain carries TRBV7-2 and TRBJ2-5; TRBD2 aligns across 13 bases. The end of the DNA is better explained by TRBJ2-7, so the J call may be wrong. CDR3 length equals 15 residues. Germline V lookup: CDR1 SGHTA, CDR2 FQGNSA. In nucleotides, the CDR3 is TGTGCCAGCAGCCTGCGGACTAGCGGGAGATACGAGCAGTACTTC. Amino acid sequence: CASSLRTSGRYEQYF.

The chain employs TRBV7-2 and TRBJ1-1; no reliable D call. This CDR3 contains 14 residues. Trimming took 2 bases from V and 1 from J, leaving 8 bases between them. CDR1 and CDR2 from the germline V gene are SGHTA and FQGNSA. The CDR3 DNA reads as TGTGCCAGCAGCTTAAAGAGGAGGAACACTGAAGCTTTCTTT. Encoded protein: CASSLKRRNTEAFF.

The CDR3 is CSVEGGGSLSYEQFF. CDR3 bases: TGCAGCGTTGAAGGGGGCGGTAGCCTCTCCTACGAGCAGTTCTTC. The V gene is TRBV29-1, the J gene TRBJ2-1; maybe TRBD1 (5 bases). V lost 1 base and J 10 bases, leaving 20 bases between the germline ends. This CDR3 has 15 residues. Germline loops: CDR1 SQVTM, CDR2 ANQGSEA.

The chain is built from TRBV6-1 and TRBJ2-3; no firm D call. This CDR3 spans 13 amino acids. Per the germline V gene, CDR1 is MNHNS and CDR2 is SASEGT. V lost 4 bases and J 2 bases, leaving 7 bases between the germline ends. The CDR3, as DNA: TGTGCCAGCAGTGTGCAGCACACAGATACGCAGTATTTT. Translated: CASSVQHTDTQYF.

The V and J genes are TRBV4-2 and TRBJ1-4; 10 bases are a match to TRBD1. In germline, CDR1 is LGHNA, CDR2 YNFKEQ. V was pared by 2 bases and J by 8 bases, with 11 bases of the junction left unmatched. This CDR3 has 17 amino acids. CDR3 in amino acids: CASSQKGQGPRGEKLFF. The CDR3 DNA reads TGTGCCAGCAGCCAAAAGGGACAGGGGCCAAGGGGCGAAAAACTGTTTTTT.

Only a few counts were recorded for this clonotype. The rearrangement uses TRBV21-1 and TRBJ1-5; TRBD1 is the table's D call and was not checked against the DNA. TRBV21-1 is tagged as a pseudogene. The CDR3 spans 16 residues. CDR3 in DNA: TGTGCCAGCAGCAGGACCGGGCCAGGGGGAAATCAGCCCCAGCATTTT. The encoded protein is CASSRTGPGGNQPQHF.

This clonotype was observed a few times. The chain has TRBV6-6 and TRBJ2-7; no firm D call. In germline, CDR1 is MNHNY, CDR2 SVGAGI (reference sequence). V shed 2 bases and J shed 0 bases, with 8 bases lying between them. This CDR3 comprises 14 residues. The DNA of the CDR3 is TGTGCCAGCAGTTACGCCGGGCTCTCCTACGAGCAGTACTTC. Its translation: CASSYAGLSYEQYF.

About this clonotype itself: Just one base apart from a much larger clone, this may be a read error. The rearrangement joins TRBV6-5 to TRBJ2-1; maybe TRBD1 (6 bases). The end of the DNA aligns better with TRBJ2-7, so the J call may be wrong. The CDR3 runs to 16 residues. CDR1 is MNHEY, CDR2 SVGAGI, per germline. Here the CDR3 DNA reads TGTGCCAGCAGCCAGACAGGAACGAGATCCTACAATGAGCAGTACTTC. Translation gives CASSQTGTRSYNEQYF.

V usage is TRBV27 and J usage is TRBJ2-3; the match to TRBD2 covers 11 bases. Trimming removed 1 base from V and 2 bases from J; junction bases left unmatched: 5. This CDR3 has 17 residues. Germline V CDR1 and CDR2: MNHEY, SMNVEV (reference sequence). The CDR3 coding sequence is TGTGCCAGCAGTTTATGGGTTAGCGGGGGGGCCACAGATACGCAGTATTTT. Amino acid sequence: CASSLWVSGGATDTQYF.

In the case of this clonotype: A much larger clone differs by one base, so this may be a read error. The chain couples TRBV12-3 or TRBV12-4 to TRBJ1-2, with D uncertain. Trimming pared 6 bases from V and 3 bases from J, leaving 11 bases between. The CDR3 has 13 residues. CDR3 DNA sequence: TGTGCCAGCAGGCCCACAAGGTACTATGGCTACACCTTC. Amino acid sequence: CASRPTRYYGYTF.

A note on this clonotype: At one boundary the junction diverges from the germline segment, which might be a read error. The chain links TRBV20-1 to TRBJ2-1; 8 positions match TRBD2. Germline lookup yields CDR1 DFQATT and CDR2 SNEGSKA (reference sequence). This CDR3 is built from 16 residues. The CDR3 DNA follows: TGCAGTGCTCTCGGGAAAGTAGCGGGATCCTACAATGGGCAGTTCTTC. Residues: CSALGKVAGSYNGQFF.

The V call is TRBV6-6, the J call TRBJ1-1; D is ambiguous. CDR3 length equals 15 residues. Germline lookup yields CDR1 MNHNY and CDR2 SVGAGI (reference sequence). V was pared by 6 bases and J by 0 bases, with 14 bases between. This chain's CDR3 is CASSTPTAVNTEAFF. The CDR3 region has the DNA TGTGCCAGCAGCACCCCTACGGCAGTGAACACTGAAGCTTTCTTT.